A single sample gave rise to the 30 T cell receptor beta chains below, sequenced in a study of T-cell memory formation after mild COVID-19. Each CDR3 protein gets one entry after TCRdb re-called the 5' RACE reads with MiXCR. The sample has 60,000 to 65,000 distinct CDR3 sequences, roughly 9.9% seen once. Material for sequencing was PBMCs or a T cell subset sorted from them (not recorded which). Receptors were obtained from a man younger than 35 who had mild COVID-19 (a few samples of this study predate the infection). Cell type and time point are not known.

This clonotype was detected many times. The chain carries TRBV20-1 and TRBJ2-7; 7 positions match TRBD1. Germline CDR1 is DFQATT and CDR2 is SNEGSKA (reference sequence). V trimming: 3 bases; J trimming: 12 bases; junction bases outside the gene matches: 14. The length of the CDR3 is 13 residues. CDR3 bases: TGCAGTGCTAGCGGGACAGCTTTGGGTTTGCGGTACGTC. It is translated as CSASGTALGLRYV.

This clonotype was observed a few times. This chain joins TRBV5-4 and TRBJ2-2; 7 positions match TRBD2. CDR1 is SGHNT and CDR2 is YYREEE in the germline V gene (reference sequence). Trimming cost V 0 bases and J 5 bases; bases outside gene matches: 4. The CDR3 totals 15 residues. The CDR3 DNA reads as TGTGCCAGCAGCTTGGAACGGGGAGGGACCGGGGAGCTGTTTTTT. Its protein is CASSLERGGTGELFF.

This clonotype has just a few counts. The gene calls are TRBV6-2 or TRBV6-3 and TRBJ2-7; no clear D. The CDR3 runs to 14 residues. Trimming stripped 3 bases from V and 6 bases from J, with 15 bases between. The V gene's germline CDR1 is MNHEY and CDR2 SVGEGT. The CDR3 sequence is CASSYSQSLSEQYV. Written as DNA, the CDR3 is TGTGCCAGCAGTTATAGCCAGTCTTTAAGCGAGCAGTACGTC.

Many counts were recorded for this clonotype. CDR3 nucleotides: TGTGCCAGCAGCCTTGACAGGGGGATGAGTGGCTACACCTTC. It specifies CASSLDRGMSGYTF. The chain is built from TRBV3-1 and TRBJ1-2; 9 nucleotides agree with TRBD1. Per the germline V gene, CDR1 is LGHDT and CDR2 is YNNKEL (reference sequence). This CDR3 is built from 14 residues. The ends lost 4 bases at V and 7 bases at J; junction bases unmatched: 7.

The chain links TRBV6-5 to TRBJ1-1, with unresolved D. The germline V and J ends were trimmed by 6 bases and 2 bases, with 10 bases remaining between them. Germline assignment: CDR1 MNHEY and CDR2 SVGAGI. This CDR3 region has 13 residues. CDR3 sequence (DNA): TGTGCCAGCAGCGGACCGGGAAACACTGAAGCTTTCTTT. Its translation: CASSGPGNTEAFF.

This rearrangement joins TRBV20-1 to TRBJ2-2; D is uncertain. Germline V gives CDR1 DFQATT, CDR2 SNEGSKA (reference sequence). Trimming stripped 3 bases from V and 1 base from J, with 12 bases between. CDR3 length: 15 amino acids. CDR3 residues: CSASDPWKNTGELFF. The CDR3 bases are TGCAGTGCTAGTGATCCTTGGAAGAACACCGGGGAGCTGTTTTTT.

The chain recombines TRBV5-1 with TRBJ2-1; D unclear. V lost 4 bases to trimming and J lost 5 bases, with 16 bases between them. The CDR3 runs 15 residues. Germline CDR1 SGHRS, CDR2 YFSETQ. Here the CDR3 DNA reads TGCGCCAGCAGCCCAAGGCCGCCCCAGGACAATGAGCAGTTCTTC. Its protein product is CASSPRPPQDNEQFF.

This clonotype was seen ten or more times. This chain links TRBV4-3 with TRBJ2-3; 8 bases are shared with TRBD1. CDR1 and CDR2 (germline): LGHNA, YSLEER. This CDR3 region has 14 residues. The V gene end was trimmed by 4 bases and the J gene end by 9 bases; junction bases not matched to a gene: 9. As DNA, the CDR3 is TGCGCCAGCAGCCCCGGACAGGGTTTGGACACGCAGTATTTT. Amino acid sequence: CASSPGQGLDTQYF.

This clonotype was seen only a few times. V gene TRBV12-3 or TRBV12-4 combines with J gene TRBJ1-1; a possible D gene is TRBD1 (5 bases). Trimming cost V 5 bases and J 9 bases, with 22 bases left between them. The CDR3 is made up of 15 amino acids. CDR3 sequence reads: CASSPALAGTGQAFF. The CDR3 DNA follows: TGTGCCAGCAGTCCCGCCCTAGCGGGCACGGGGCAAGCTTTCTTT.

The chain joins TRBV4-3 to TRBJ1-3; D is unclear. Trimming stripped 0 bases from V and 0 bases from J, with 15 bases between. Germline loops: CDR1 LGHNA, CDR2 YSLEER. CDR3 size: 18 residues. CDR3 amino acids: CASSQDSRKGLSGNTIYF. The CDR3 nucleotides are TGCGCCAGCAGCCAAGATTCCCGAAAGGGCCTCTCTGGAAACACCATATATTTT.

For the CDR3, the DNA is TGTGCCAGCAGCTTAACGAGGGAAGCTGAGCAGTTCTTC. Amino acids: CASSLTREAEQFF. The chain joins TRBV7-3 to TRBJ2-1; a weak D match, TRBD2 (5 bases). Germline values: CDR1 SGHTA, CDR2 FQGTGA. The CDR3 sequence is 13 residues long. V gave up 0 bases and J gave up 9 bases, with 9 bases separating them.

The chain couples TRBV28 to TRBJ1-5, with TRBD1 matching 10 bases. Germline CDR1 reads MDHEN; CDR2 reads SYDVKM. The CDR3 consists of 16 residues. V trimming: 5 bases; J trimming: 1 base; junction bases outside the gene matches: 5. CDR3 in DNA: TGTGCCAGCAGTGAACTGGGACAGGGGAGCAATCAGCCCCAGCATTTT. Translation: CASSELGQGSNQPQHF.

This clonotype has a count of ten or more. The chain recombines TRBV5-4 with TRBJ2-5, with D perhaps TRBD1 (6 bases). Germline V gene sequence: CDR1 SGHNT, CDR2 YYREEE (reference sequence). The CDR3 is made up of 15 amino acids. V shed 4 bases and J shed 2 bases, with 15 bases lying between them. The CDR3 DNA reads TGTGCCAGCAGCCTGACCGGACAGAGGCAAGAGACCCAGTACTTC. Protein product: CASSLTGQRQETQYF.

The CDR3, as DNA: TGTGCCTGGAGTCCTAGGGCAGGGACGCAGTATTTT. It translates to CAWSPRAGTQYF. The V call is TRBV30, the J call TRBJ2-3; TRBD1 is a possible D gene (5 bases). CDR3 size: 12 residues. V was cut by 2 bases and J by 9 bases, with 12 bases left in between. Germline lookup yields CDR1 GTSNPN and CDR2 SVGIG (reference sequence).

The chain uses TRBV19 and TRBJ2-2; D remains ambiguous. The CDR3 is 12 residues long. The germline CDR1 and CDR2 sequences are LNHDA and SQIVND (reference sequence). V was shortened by 3 bases and J by 4 bases, with 3 bases between the two germline ends. The CDR3 loop reads CASSIVTGELFF. CDR3 DNA sequence: TGTGCCAGTAGTATCGTCACCGGGGAGCTGTTTTTT.

This clonotype was picked up a small number of times. The chain combines TRBV11-1 with TRBJ1-2, with D unclear. Germline V gene lookup returns CDR1 SGHAT and CDR2 FQDESV (reference sequence). The CDR3 totals 15 residues. The V gene lost 3 bases and the J gene lost 4 bases, with 15 bases spanning the gap. The CDR3: CASSFGRALPYGYTF. For the CDR3, the DNA is TGTGCCAGCAGCTTCGGGAGAGCTCTACCCTATGGCTACACCTTC.

This clonotype was found a few times. This chain uses TRBV5-1 with TRBJ1-1, with 10 bases lining up with TRBD1. The J segment lost 7 bases and the V segment lost 6 bases, leaving 9 bases of the junction unmatched. Looked up from germline, CDR1 is SGHRS and CDR2 is YFSETQ. CDR3 size: 14 residues. The CDR3 loop is CASKRGQGSDEAFF. DNA of the CDR3: TGCGCCAGCAAGAGGGGACAGGGGAGCGATGAAGCTTTCTTT.

This clonotype was seen a handful of times. V gene TRBV6-2 or TRBV6-3 combines with J gene TRBJ2-1, with D hard to call. Germline-derived CDR1 and CDR2 are MNHEY and SVGEGT. The V end was cut by 2 bases, the J end by 8 bases, with 4 bases between. CDR3 length equals 11 residues. The CDR3 sequence: CASSYEYEQFF. The CDR3 coding sequence is TGTGCCAGCAGTTACGAGTATGAGCAGTTCTTC.

This clonotype occurred a few times. The V and J genes are TRBV28 and TRBJ1-1, with D tentatively TRBD1 (6 bases). CDR3 size: 15 residues. Trimming stripped 8 bases from V and 2 bases from J, with 18 bases between. Germline CDR1 reads MDHEN; CDR2 reads SYDVKM. DNA for the CDR3: TGTGCCAGCCTACACCCAGGGGCTGGAAACACTGAAGCTTTCTTT. This translates into CASLHPGAGNTEAFF.

V usage is TRBV7-2 and J usage is TRBJ1-1; perhaps TRBD1 as D (5 bases). This CDR3 has 15 residues. Trimming removed 7 bases at V and 1 base at J, with 16 bases between. Germline V gene sequence: CDR1 SGHTA, CDR2 FQGNSA. The CDR3 loop reads CASIRGAGRNTEAFF. The CDR3 DNA is TGTGCCAGCATTAGAGGGGCAGGGCGGAACACTGAAGCTTTCTTT.

CDR3 in DNA: TGTGCCAGCAGTACGAGGGGGGACACTGAAGCTTTCTTT. This gives the protein CASSTRGDTEAFF. This rearrangement joins TRBV6-5 to TRBJ1-1, with D possibly matching TRBD1 (6 bases). CDR1 MNHEY and CDR2 SVGAGI come from the germline V gene. Trimming took off 5 bases at V and 3 bases at J, with 10 bases between the two ends. The CDR3 spans 13 residues.

This clonotype was found many times. This chain uses TRBV7-7 with TRBJ2-3; D is uncertain. Germline loops: CDR1 SSHAT, CDR2 FNYEAQ (reference sequence). V lost 7 bases and J lost 4, with 6 bases in between. There are 11 residues in the CDR3. The CDR3 nucleotides are TGTGCCAGCACCGAAGCAGATACGCAGTATTTT. Its translation is CASTEADTQYF.

The genes are TRBV28 and TRBJ2-1, with D unclear. Germline values: CDR1 MDHEN, CDR2 SYDVKM. This CDR3 spans 11 amino acids. V lost 8 bases to trimming and J lost 3 bases, with 5 bases between them. The CDR3 nucleotides read TGTGCCAGCGGGTACTACAATGAGCAGTTCTTC. The encoded protein is CASGYYNEQFF.

The CDR3 DNA follows: TGTGCCAGCAGCGTAATGCCAGGGGGCGCCTCCGGGGAGCTGTTTTTT. Its protein is CASSVMPGGASGELFF. The chain couples TRBV9 to TRBJ2-2; TRBD1 matches 8 bases. There are 16 residues in the CDR3. V dropped 1 base and J dropped 6; count of bases not matched to a gene: 8. Germline-derived CDR1 and CDR2 are SGDLS and YYNGEE.

In its sample, this clonotype was seen many times. V is TRBV6-7 and J is TRBJ2-2, with 7 bases aligning to TRBD1. TRBV6-7 is given ORF status, its function remaining uncertain. The CDR3 extends over 17 amino acids. V lost 6 bases and J lost 1; bases outside the gene matches: 11. CDR3 sequence reads: CASSATSGTENTGELFF. CDR3 coding DNA: TGTGCCAGCAGCGCCACCTCCGGGACAGAGAACACCGGGGAGCTGTTTTTT.

This clonotype was seen only a few times. V is TRBV7-2 and J is TRBJ1-3; D gene unclear. V was shortened by 2 bases and J by 0 bases, with 11 bases between the two germline ends. This CDR3 spans 16 amino acids. CDR1 and CDR2 (germline): SGHTA, FQGNSA. The chain's CDR3 is CASSLRAASSGNTIYF. The CDR3 DNA is TGTGCCAGCAGCTTAAGAGCCGCCAGCTCTGGAAACACCATATATTTT. The whole variable domain, remainder taken from reference TRBV7-2 and TRBJ1-3, is GAGVSQSPSNKVTEKGKDVELRCDPISGHTALYWYRQSLGQGLEFLIYFQGNSAPDKSGLPSDRFSAERTGGSVSTLTIQRTQQEDSAVYLCASSLRAASSGNTIYFGEGSWLTVV.

The chain carries TRBV5-1 and TRBJ1-4, with D perhaps TRBD1 (6 bases). With 2 bases removed from V and 3 bases from J, the gap between germline ends came to 14 bases. There are 16 residues in the CDR3. The V gene's germline CDR1 is SGHRS and CDR2 YFSETQ. CDR3 nucleotide sequence: TGCGCCAGCAGCTTTGGGGGGGGCGCACCTAATGAAAAACTGTTTTTT. It translates to CASSFGGGAPNEKLFF.

The chain carries TRBV12-5 and TRBJ2-7, with TRBD1 matching over 7 bases. CDR1 is LGHNT, CDR2 FRNRAP, per germline. V dropped 5 bases and J dropped 6; count of bases not matched to a gene: 10. The CDR3 covers 14 residues. CDR3 sequence (DNA): TGTGCTAGTGGTGCGGTGACAGGGCTGGGCGAGCAGTACTTC. Its protein is CASGAVTGLGEQYF.

This clonotype was detected a few times. V usage is TRBV20-1 and J usage is TRBJ2-1; D is uncertain. This CDR3 spans 13 amino acids. Per germline, CDR1 DFQATT and CDR2 SNEGSKA (reference sequence). Deletions cut 0 bases from V and 8 bases from J, with 11 bases between. CDR3 protein: CSARDQTVDEQFF. The CDR3 coding sequence is TGCAGTGCTAGAGATCAGACTGTGGATGAGCAGTTCTTC.

This clonotype occurred a few times. The rearrangement links TRBV7-2 to TRBJ2-5, with 15 bases that match TRBD2. V dropped 8 bases and J dropped 4; count of bases not matched to a gene: 8. This CDR3 contains 16 residues. Germline-derived CDR1 and CDR2 are SGHTA and FQGNSA. The CDR3 here is CASRTSGGASGETQYF. The CDR3 coding sequence is TGTGCCAGCCGGACTAGCGGGGGGGCCTCGGGAGAGACCCAGTACTTC. The entire variable domain, with the rest obtained from reference TRBV7-2 and TRBJ2-5, is as follows: GAGVSQSPSNKVTEKGKDVELRCDPISGHTALYWYRQSLGQGLEFLIYFQGNSAPDKSGLPSDRFSAERTGGSVSTLTIQRTQQEDSAVYLCASRTSGGASGETQYFGPGTRLLVL.